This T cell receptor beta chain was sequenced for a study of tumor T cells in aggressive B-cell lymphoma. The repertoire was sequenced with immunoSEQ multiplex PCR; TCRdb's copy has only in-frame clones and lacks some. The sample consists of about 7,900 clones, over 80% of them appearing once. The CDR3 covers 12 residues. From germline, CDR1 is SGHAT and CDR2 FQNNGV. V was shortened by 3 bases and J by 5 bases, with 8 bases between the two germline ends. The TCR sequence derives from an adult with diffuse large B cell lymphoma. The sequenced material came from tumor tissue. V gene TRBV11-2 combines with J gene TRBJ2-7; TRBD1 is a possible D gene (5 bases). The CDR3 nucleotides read TGTGCCAGCAGCTTTCAGGGTAACGAGCAGTACTTC. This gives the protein CASSFQGNEQYF.